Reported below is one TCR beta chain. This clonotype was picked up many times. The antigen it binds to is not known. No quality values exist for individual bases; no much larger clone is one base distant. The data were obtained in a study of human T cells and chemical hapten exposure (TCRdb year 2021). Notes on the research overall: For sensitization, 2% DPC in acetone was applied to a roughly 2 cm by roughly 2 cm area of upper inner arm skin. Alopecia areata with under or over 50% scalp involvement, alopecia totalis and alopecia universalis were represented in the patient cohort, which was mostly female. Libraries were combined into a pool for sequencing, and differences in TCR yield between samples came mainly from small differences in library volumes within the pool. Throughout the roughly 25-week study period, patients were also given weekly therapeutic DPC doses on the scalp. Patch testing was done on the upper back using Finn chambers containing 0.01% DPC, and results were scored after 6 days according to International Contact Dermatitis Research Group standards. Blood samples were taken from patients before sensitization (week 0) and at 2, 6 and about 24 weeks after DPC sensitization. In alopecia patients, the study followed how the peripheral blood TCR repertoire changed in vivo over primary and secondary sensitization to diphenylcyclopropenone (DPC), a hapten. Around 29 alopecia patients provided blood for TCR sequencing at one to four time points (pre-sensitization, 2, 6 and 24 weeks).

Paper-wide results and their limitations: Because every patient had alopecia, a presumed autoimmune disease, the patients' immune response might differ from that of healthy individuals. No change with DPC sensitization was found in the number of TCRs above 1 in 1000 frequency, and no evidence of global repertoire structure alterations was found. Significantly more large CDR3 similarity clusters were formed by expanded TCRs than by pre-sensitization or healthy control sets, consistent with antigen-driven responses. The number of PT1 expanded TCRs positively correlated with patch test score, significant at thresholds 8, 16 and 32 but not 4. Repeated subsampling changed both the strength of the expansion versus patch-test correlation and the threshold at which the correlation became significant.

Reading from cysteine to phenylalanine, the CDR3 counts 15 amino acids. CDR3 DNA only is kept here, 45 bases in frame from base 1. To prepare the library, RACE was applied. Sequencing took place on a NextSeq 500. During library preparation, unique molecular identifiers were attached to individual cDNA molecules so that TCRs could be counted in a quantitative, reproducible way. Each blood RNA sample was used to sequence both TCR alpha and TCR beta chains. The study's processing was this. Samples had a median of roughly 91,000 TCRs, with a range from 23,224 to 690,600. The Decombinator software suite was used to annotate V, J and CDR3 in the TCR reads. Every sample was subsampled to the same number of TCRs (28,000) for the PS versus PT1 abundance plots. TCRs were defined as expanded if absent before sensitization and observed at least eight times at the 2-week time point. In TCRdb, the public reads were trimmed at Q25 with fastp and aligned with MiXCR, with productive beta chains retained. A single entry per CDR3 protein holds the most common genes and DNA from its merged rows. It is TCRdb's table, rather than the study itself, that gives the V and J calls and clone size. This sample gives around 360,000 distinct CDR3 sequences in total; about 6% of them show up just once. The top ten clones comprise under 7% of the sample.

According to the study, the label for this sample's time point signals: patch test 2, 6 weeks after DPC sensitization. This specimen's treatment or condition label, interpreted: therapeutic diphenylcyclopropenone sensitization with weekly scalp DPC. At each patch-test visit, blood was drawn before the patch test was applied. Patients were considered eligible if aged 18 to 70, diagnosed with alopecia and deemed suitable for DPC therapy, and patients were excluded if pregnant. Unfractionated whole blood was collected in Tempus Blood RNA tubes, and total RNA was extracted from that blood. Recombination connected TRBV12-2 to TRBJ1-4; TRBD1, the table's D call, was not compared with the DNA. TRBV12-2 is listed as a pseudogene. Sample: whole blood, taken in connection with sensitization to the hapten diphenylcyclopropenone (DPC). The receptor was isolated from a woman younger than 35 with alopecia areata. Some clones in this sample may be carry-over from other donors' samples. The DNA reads TGTGCAAGTCGCTTTAACAAGGGGTTTTTTGGAAAACTGTTTTTT. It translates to CASRFNKGFFGKLFF.